These 23 T cell receptor beta chains came from one sample sequenced in a study of blood T cell repertoires in COVID-19. TCRdb's table, derived via immunoSEQ multiplex PCR, lists solely in-frame clones and lacks some. The table includes under 300,000 clones, around 89% detected once. Sequenced: PBMCs or T cells enriched from blood (not recorded which). The source of these receptors is a woman aged 45-65 years who had recovered from COVID-19.

V and J are TRBV2 and TRBJ1-5, with TRBD1 matching 8 bases. The CDR3 length is 14 residues. Per the germline V gene, CDR1 is SNHLY and CDR2 is FYNNEI. V lost 5 bases to trimming and J lost 3 bases; unmatched junction nucleotides: 3. CDR3 amino acids: CASSLDRDNQPQHF. In DNA, the CDR3 is TGTGCCAGCAGTTTGGACAGGGACAATCAGCCCCAGCATTTT. Using reference TRBV2 and TRBJ1-5 for the parts outside the CDR3, the full variable domain is EPEVTQTPSHQVTQMGQEVILRCVPISNHLYFYWYRQILGQKVEFLVSFYNNEISEKSEIFDDQFSVERPDGSNFTLKIRSTKLEDSAMYFCASSLDRDNQPQHFGDGTRLSIL.

The CDR3 spells CASSTRTGSSGNTIYF. The CDR3 DNA sequence: TGTGCCAGCAGCACTAGGACAGGGAGCTCTGGAAACACCATATATTTT. The chain carries TRBV7-9 and TRBJ1-3; 8 bases fit TRBD1. The trim removed 5 bases at V and 0 bases at J, leaving 6 bases unmatched. Germline values: CDR1 SEHNR, CDR2 FQNEAQ (reference sequence). The CDR3 runs 16 residues.

This chain links TRBV12-3 or TRBV12-4 with TRBJ2-7; D perhaps matches TRBD2 (5 bases). V was cut by 3 bases and J by 4 bases, with 10 bases left in between. The CDR3 covers 13 residues. CDR3 sequence reads: CASSFPGDYEQYF. The CDR3 nucleotides are TGTGCCAGCAGTTTCCCCGGGGATTACGAGCAGTACTTC.

The chain carries TRBV24-1 and TRBJ1-4; TRBD1 might be the D (5 bases). V lost 10 bases, J lost 4 bases, and 15 bases lay in between. Germline V gene lookup returns CDR1 KGHDR and CDR2 SFDVKD. The CDR3 runs to 14 residues. The CDR3 bases are TGTGCCACATCCCAGGGAGGGTATAATGAAAAACTGTTTTTT. Residues: CATSQGGYNEKLFF.

The rearrangement uses TRBV4-3 and TRBJ2-7; tentative D call: TRBD1 (6 bases). Per the germline V gene, CDR1 is LGHNA and CDR2 is YSLEER. V was clipped by 2 bases and J by 1 base, with 12 bases between them. The CDR3 extends over 15 amino acids. This CDR3 reads CASSQMTGVSYEQYF. Written as DNA, the CDR3 is TGCGCCAGCAGCCAAATGACAGGCGTTTCCTACGAGCAGTACTTC.

V gene TRBV7-8 combines with J gene TRBJ2-2; 9 bases map to TRBD1. The J segment lost 1 base and the V segment lost 6 bases, leaving 3 bases of the junction unmatched. CDR3 length: 15 amino acids. CDR1 and CDR2 (germline): SGHVS, FQNEAQ. The CDR3 DNA reads TGTGCCAGCAGTAAGGACAGGGGGAACACCGGGGAGCTGTTTTTT. Its translation is CASSKDRGNTGELFF. The full variable domain, completed using reference TRBV7-8 and TRBJ2-2, is GAGVSQSPRYKVAKRGQDVALRCDPISGHVSLFWYQQALGQGPEFLTYFQNEAQLDKSGLPSDRFFAERPEGSVSTLKIQRTQQEDSAVYLCASSKDRGNTGELFFGEGSRLTVL.

This chain uses TRBV27 with TRBJ2-7, with 8 bases aligning to TRBD1. This CDR3 is built from 14 residues. V trimming: 5 bases; J trimming: 3 bases; junction bases outside the gene matches: 6. CDR1 is MNHEY, CDR2 SMNVEV, per germline (reference sequence). This CDR3 is CASSPRGTGYEQYF. CDR3 DNA sequence: TGTGCCAGCAGTCCCCGGGGGACAGGCTACGAGCAGTACTTC.

This chain joins TRBV29-1 and TRBJ1-2; D is ambiguous. In germline, CDR1 is SQVTM, CDR2 ANQGSEA. The CDR3 loop spans 13 amino acids. The V gene lost 3 bases and the J gene lost 3 bases, with 11 bases spanning the gap. CDR3 nucleotides: TGCAGCGTTGACCGTGACGGGGACTATGGCTACACCTTC. This gives the protein CSVDRDGDYGYTF.

The V call is TRBV5-4, the J call TRBJ2-6, with a weak D call TRBD2 (7 bases). The ends were cut back, 4 bases at V and 4 bases at J, with 18 bases in the middle. Per the germline V gene, CDR1 is SGHNT and CDR2 is YYREEE (reference sequence). This CDR3 comprises 17 residues. The CDR3 DNA follows: TGTGCCAGCAGCATCCTTCGGGGGGCGGCCGGGGCCAACGTCCTGACTTTC. Amino acids: CASSILRGAAGANVLTF. Complete variable domain (other parts from reference TRBV5-4 and TRBJ2-6): ETGVTQSPTHLIKTRGQQVTLRCSSQSGHNTVSWYQQALGQGPQFIFQYYREEENGRGNFPPRFSGLQFPNYSSELNVNALELDDSALYLCASSILRGAAGANVLTFGAGSRLTVL.

J is TRBJ2-2 and V is TRBV24-1; 10 bases are a match to TRBD1. Germline V lookup: CDR1 KGHDR, CDR2 SFDVKD. Trimming removed 0 bases from V and 6 bases from J; junction bases left unmatched: 6. This CDR3 is 17 amino acids long. The CDR3 nucleotides read TGTGCCACCAGTGATTTGCAGGGACAGGGGACCTCCGGGGAGCTGTTTTTT. It codes for CATSDLQGQGTSGELFF.

The chain combines TRBV24-1 with TRBJ2-3, with D possibly matching TRBD1 (6 bases). The CDR3 length is 14 residues. V lost 9 bases to trimming and J lost 1 base, with 13 bases between them. Germline-derived CDR1 and CDR2 are KGHDR and SFDVKD. CDR3 sequence (DNA): TGTGCCACCTCTCTGGGGGCGGGCACAGATACGCAGTATTTT. Translated, it gives CATSLGAGTDTQYF.

In this sample, this clone turned up once. CDR3 amino acids: CASSLGLLAGGSTDTQYF. The CDR3 nucleotides read TGTGCCAGCAGCTTAGGTTTACTAGCGGGGGGAAGCACAGATACGCAGTATTTT. The rearrangement joins TRBV7-6 to TRBJ2-3; 12 bases are shared with TRBD2. After removal of 1 base from V and 0 bases from J, the junction contained 5 bases not matched to a gene. The CDR3 covers 18 residues. Germline V gene data show CDR1 as SGHVS and CDR2 as FNYEAQ.

A remark on this clone: Different DNA sequences within this sample yield the same CDR3. The chain uses TRBV14 and TRBJ1-1; weak D call: TRBD1 (5 bases). V lost 5 bases and J 1 base, leaving 8 bases between the germline ends. The V gene's germline CDR1 is SGHDN and CDR2 FVKESK. There are 13 residues in the CDR3. This CDR3 is CASSVGGNTEAFF. CDR3 DNA sequence: TGTGCCAGCAGCGTCGGGGGGAACACTGAAGCTTTCTTT.

The chain employs TRBV10-3 and TRBJ1-3, with D unresolved. The germline V gene has CDR1 ENHRY and CDR2 SYGVKD. Trimming removed 5 bases from V and 0 bases from J, with 8 bases in between. The CDR3 runs 14 residues. CDR3 sequence reads: CAISTGISGNTIYF. The CDR3 nucleotides are TGTGCCATCAGTACGGGGATCTCTGGAAACACCATATATTTT.

The V and J genes are TRBV28 and TRBJ1-2, with TRBD1 as a possible D gene (5 bases). Trimming removed 6 bases at V and 4 bases at J, with 21 bases between. Germline-derived CDR1 and CDR2 are MDHEN and SYDVKM. This CDR3 region has 16 residues. The CDR3 DNA reads TGTGCCAGCAGCTCCCAACGTCGGGCGGGGGGCTATGGCTACACCTTC. Amino acids: CASSSQRRAGGYGYTF.

The rearrangement joins TRBV7-2 to TRBJ2-7, with TRBD2 matching 7 bases. This CDR3 region has 15 residues. The germline gives CDR1 SGHTA, CDR2 FQGNSA. After removal of 1 base from V and 4 bases from J, the junction contained 7 bases not matched to a gene. The CDR3 DNA reads as TGTGCCAGCAGCTTAGAGCTGGCGGGAGCTTACGAGCAGTACTTC. Translated, it gives CASSLELAGAYEQYF.

The chain recombines TRBV5-1 with TRBJ1-6, with TRBD1 matching 7 bases. Germline V CDR1 and CDR2: SGHRS, YFSETQ. The CDR3 is made up of 13 amino acids. Trimming took 4 bases from V and 10 from J; bases not matched to a gene: 5. The CDR3 loop reads CASSRTGESPLHF. CDR3 coding DNA: TGCGCCAGCAGCCGTACAGGGGAGTCACCCCTCCACTTT.

This clone was seen a few times. The V gene is TRBV28, the J gene TRBJ1-5, with D possibly TRBD1 on 6 matching bases. The germline CDR1 and CDR2 sequences are MDHEN and SYDVKM. This CDR3 is 14 amino acids long. Trimming stripped 5 bases from V and 6 bases from J, with 14 bases between. In DNA form, the CDR3 reads TGTGCCAGCAGTGGGCTTCAGGGGACTCAGCCCCAGCATTTT. Its translation: CASSGLQGTQPQHF.

The chain links TRBV10-3 to TRBJ2-7; D is perhaps TRBD1 (6 bases). CDR1 ENHRY and CDR2 SYGVKD come from the germline V gene. The CDR3 is 17 amino acids. V lost 3 bases and J lost 2, with 20 bases in between. The CDR3 DNA is TGTGCCATCAGTGATCCGGAAGGTGACAGGATCCCCTACGAGCAGTACTTC. Encoded protein: CAISDPEGDRIPYEQYF.

A remark on this clone: Other nucleotide sequences from this sample produce the same CDR3. The CDR3 spells CASSPAGRNTEAFF. In DNA, the CDR3 is TGTGCCAGCTCACCGGCGGGGAGGAACACTGAAGCTTTCTTT. The chain links TRBV18 to TRBJ1-1; unclear D gene. V lost 3 bases and J 1 base, leaving 9 bases between the germline ends. Germline CDR1 KGHSH, CDR2 LQKENI. CDR3 length: 14 residues.

CDR3 sequence reads: CASSVAGGALNTEAFF. The CDR3 DNA is TGTGCCAGCAGCGTAGCTGGGGGGGCCCTGAACACTGAAGCTTTCTTT. The V call is TRBV9, the J call TRBJ1-1; maybe TRBD1 (6 bases). This CDR3 comprises 16 residues. Germline CDR1 is SGDLS and CDR2 is YYNGEE. Deletions cut 0 bases from V and 0 bases from J, with 12 bases between.

The gene calls are TRBV28 and TRBJ2-1; TRBD2 agrees at 10 bases. CDR1 is MDHEN, CDR2 SYDVKM, per germline. V was pared by 8 bases and J by 1 base, with 14 bases of the junction left unmatched. The CDR3 extends over 18 amino acids. The CDR3 bases are TGTGCCAGCCTAGGCCTAGCGGGAGAGAGATCGTCCTACAATGAGCAGTTCTTC. As protein: CASLGLAGERSSYNEQFF.

The chain combines TRBV28 with TRBJ2-3, with TRBD1 identical over 8 bases. The trim removed 5 bases at V and 1 base at J, leaving 5 bases unmatched. The CDR3 spans 15 residues. Germline values: CDR1 MDHEN, CDR2 SYDVKM. The CDR3, as DNA: TGTGCCAGCAGTGCCAGGGGGCAGGGCACAGATACGCAGTATTTT. Its translation: CASSARGQGTDTQYF.